These T cell receptor beta chains were read from a single sample in a study of blood T cell repertoires in COVID-19. Clones were sequenced by immunoSEQ multiplex PCR, and TCRdb holds only the in-frame ones, with some missing. In the table there are roughly 200,000 clones, around 86% of which are singletons. The sequencing sample was made of PBMCs or T cells enriched from blood (not recorded which). The source is a woman aged 40 to 55 with acute COVID-19. Each CDR3 is given with its conserved first and last residue. A D gene is named only where the DNA matches it firmly. Only some rows state a clone size, as once, few, many or a class for expanded clones.

j_gene | abundance | d_gene | v_gene | len | CDR3nt | CDR3aa
TRBJ2-7 | once | - | TRBV9 | 16 | TGTGCCAGCAGCCCACGAGACTTTGTCAGCTCCTACGAGCAGTACTTC | CASSPRDFVSSYEQYF
TRBJ2-1 | - | TRBD2 | TRBV27 | 14 | TGTGCCAGCAGTTTGTCTAGCGGGATCTATGAGCAGTTCTTC | CASSLSSGIYEQFF
TRBJ1-6 | - | TRBD1 | TRBV18 | 22 | TGTGCCAGCTCACTTCTTGCGAGTATGGGGCTACAGGGGACGACTCCCAATGGACCCCTCCACTTT | CASSLLASMGLQGTTPNGPLHF
TRBJ2-1 | - | - | TRBV19 | 14 | TGTGCCAGTAAAGGGACGGGAGAGGGCAATGAGCAGTTCTTC | CASKGTGEGNEQFF
TRBJ2-2 | - | TRBD2 | TRBV7-6 | 14 | TGTGCGAGTAGGGGAGGGCCAGGCACCGGGGAGCTGTTTTTT | CASRGGPGTGELFF
TRBJ2-6 | - | - | TRBV27 | 15 | TGTGCCAGCAGTTTAGCCGGGGCTGGGGCCAACGTCCTGACTTTC | CASSLAGAGANVLTF
TRBJ2-3 | - | - | TRBV9 | 15 | TGTGCCAGCAGCGTAGAAGGGAGAGAGACAGATACGCAGTATTTT | CASSVEGRETDTQYF
TRBJ2-5 | - | TRBD2 | TRBV18 | 16 | TGTGCCAGCTCCCCCGGGACTAGCGGCTACCAAGAGACCCAGTACTTC | CASSPGTSGYQETQYF
TRBJ2-1 | - | - | TRBV9 | 14 | TGTGCCAGCAGCGTAGGCGGTAGAAGCAATGAGCAGTTCTTC | CASSVGGRSNEQFF
TRBJ2-1 | - | TRBD2 | TRBV5-1 | 15 | TGCGCCAGCAGCTTTCCTAGCGGGGGCTACAATGAGCAGTTCTTC | CASSFPSGGYNEQFF
TRBJ2-7 | - | TRBD2 | TRBV19 | 17 | TGTGCCAGTAGTATAGGACCCGTGAGCGGGAGGCGATACGAGCAGTACTTC | CASSIGPVSGRRYEQYF
TRBJ1-6 | - | - | TRBV15 | 16 | TGTGCCACCAGCAGAGATTCACGACAACCTGGTTCACCCCTCCACTTT | CATSRDSRQPGSPLHF
TRBJ2-3 | - | - | TRBV9 | 14 | TGTGCCAGCAGCGTAGCTTCCCTAGCAGGTACGCAGTATTTT | CASSVASLAGTQYF
TRBJ2-5 | - | TRBD2 | TRBV7-8 | 19 | TGTGCCAGCAGAGACAGTCTACTAGCGGGAGGAGAATACCAAGAGACCCAGTACTTC | CASRDSLLAGGEYQETQYF
TRBJ2-4 | - | - | TRBV2 | 14 | TGTGCCAGCGGTGACAGAGGTAACGCAAACATTCAGTACTTC | CASGDRGNANIQYF
TRBJ2-5 | - | TRBD1 | TRBV6-2/TRBV6-3 | 15 | TGTGCCAGCAGTTACCGCCGGGACAGACAAGAGACCCAGTACTTC | CASSYRRDRQETQYF
TRBJ1-1 | - | - | TRBV7-6 | 13 | TGTGCCAGCAGCTTACAGGGTGCCACTGAAGCTTTCTTT | CASSLQGATEAFF
TRBJ2-7 | - | - | TRBV5-1 | 14 | TGCGCCAGCAGCTTGGTCCCCACCGGCTACGAGCAGTACTTC | CASSLVPTGYEQYF
TRBJ2-7 | - | TRBD2 | TRBV10-3 | 15 | TGTGCCATCAGCTCCGGGACTAGTCCTTCCTACGAGCAGTACTTC | CAISSGTSPSYEQYF
TRBJ1-1 | - | TRBD1 | TRBV6-5 | 14 | TGTGCCAGCATGCCGGGACAGGGGAACACTGAAGCTTTCTTT | CASMPGQGNTEAFF
TRBJ2-5 | - | - | TRBV28 | 14 | TGTGCCAGCAGTTCCCCCGGCCTCGGGGAGACCCAGTACTTC | CASSSPGLGETQYF
TRBJ2-1 | once | - | TRBV11-1 | 16 | TGTGCCAGCAGCCCCCGAGGGTTGAAGACCTACAATGAGCAGTTCTTC | CASSPRGLKTYNEQFF
TRBJ1-5 | once | TRBD1 | TRBV6-1 | 16 | TGTGCCAGCAGTAAAGGCCGGGACAGGGGGCCCCAGCCCCAGCATTTT | CASSKGRDRGPQPQHF
TRBJ1-2 | - | - | TRBV6-5 | 14 | TGTGCCAGCAGTTCCTTGACAGGCGGCTATGGCTACACCTTC | CASSSLTGGYGYTF
TRBJ1-4 | - | - | TRBV6-5 | 15 | TGTGCCAGCAGTAAAACAGGGTGGGGTGAAGAAAAACTGTTTTTT | CASSKTGWGEEKLFF
TRBJ2-7 | - | - | TRBV27 | 15 | TGTGCCAGCAGTTTGTACCGGAGCCCGGTCAACGAGCAGTACTTC | CASSLYRSPVNEQYF
TRBJ1-2 | - | - | TRBV7-2 | 13 | TGTGCCAGCAGCTTACTCTTAGAGTATGGCTACACCTTC | CASSLLLEYGYTF
TRBJ1-2 | - | - | TRBV28 | 12 | TGTGCCAGCAGTTCCCGGTCCCGCGGCTACACCTTC | CASSSRSRGYTF
TRBJ2-5 | - | TRBD2 | TRBV7-2 | 15 | TGTGCCAGCAGTTGGAGCGGGAGGGCCGTTGAGACCCAGTACTTC | CASSWSGRAVETQYF